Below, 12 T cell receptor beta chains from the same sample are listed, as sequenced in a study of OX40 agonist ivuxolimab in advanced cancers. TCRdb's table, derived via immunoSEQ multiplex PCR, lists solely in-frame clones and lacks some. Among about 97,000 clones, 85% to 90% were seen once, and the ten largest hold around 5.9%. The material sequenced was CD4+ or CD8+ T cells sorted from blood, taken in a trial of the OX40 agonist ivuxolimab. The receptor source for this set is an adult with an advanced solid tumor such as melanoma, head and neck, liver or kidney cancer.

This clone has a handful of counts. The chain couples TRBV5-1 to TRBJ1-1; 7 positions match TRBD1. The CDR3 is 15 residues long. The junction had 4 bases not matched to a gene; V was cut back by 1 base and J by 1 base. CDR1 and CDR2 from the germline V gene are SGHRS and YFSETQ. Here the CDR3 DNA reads TGCGCCAGCAGCTTGTGGACAGGAGCGAACACTGAAGCTTTCTTT. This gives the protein CASSLWTGANTEAFF.

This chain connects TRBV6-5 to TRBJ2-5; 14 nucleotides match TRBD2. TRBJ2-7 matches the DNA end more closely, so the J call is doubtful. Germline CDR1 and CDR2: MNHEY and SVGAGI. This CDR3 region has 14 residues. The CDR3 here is CASTGTSGSREQYF. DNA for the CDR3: TGTGCCAGCACCGGGACTAGCGGGAGTCGCGAGCAGTACTTC.

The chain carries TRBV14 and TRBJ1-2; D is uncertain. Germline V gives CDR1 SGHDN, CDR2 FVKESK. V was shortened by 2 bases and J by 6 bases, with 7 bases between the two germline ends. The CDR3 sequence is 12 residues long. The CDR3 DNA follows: TGTGCCAGCAGCCAAAACATAGATGGCTACACCTTC. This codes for CASSQNIDGYTF.

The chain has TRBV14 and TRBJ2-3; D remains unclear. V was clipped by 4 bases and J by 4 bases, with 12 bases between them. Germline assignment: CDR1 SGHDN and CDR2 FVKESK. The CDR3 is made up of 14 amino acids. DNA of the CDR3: TGTGCCAGCAGCCCCCTCAATACTCCAGATACGCAGTATTTT. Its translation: CASSPLNTPDTQYF.

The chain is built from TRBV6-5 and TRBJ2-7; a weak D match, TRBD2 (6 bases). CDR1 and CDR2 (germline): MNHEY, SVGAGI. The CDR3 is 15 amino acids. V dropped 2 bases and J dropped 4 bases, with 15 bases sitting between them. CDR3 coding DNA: TGTGCCAGCAGTTACACTCCGGGACTCTCATACGAGCAGTACTTC. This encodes CASSYTPGLSYEQYF.

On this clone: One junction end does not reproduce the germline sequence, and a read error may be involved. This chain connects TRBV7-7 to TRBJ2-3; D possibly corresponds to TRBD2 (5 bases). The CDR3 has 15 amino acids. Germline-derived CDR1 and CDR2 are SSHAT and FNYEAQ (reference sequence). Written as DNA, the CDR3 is TGTGCTAGCAGCCCGGGGAGTAGCAGCACAGATACGCAGTATTTT. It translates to CASSPGSSSTDTQYF.

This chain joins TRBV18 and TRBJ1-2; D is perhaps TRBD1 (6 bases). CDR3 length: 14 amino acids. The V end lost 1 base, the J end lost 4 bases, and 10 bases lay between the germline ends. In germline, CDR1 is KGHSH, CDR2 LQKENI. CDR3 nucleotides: TGTGCCAGCTCACCACGACAGGCCGGCTATGGCTACACCTTC. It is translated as CASSPRQAGYGYTF.

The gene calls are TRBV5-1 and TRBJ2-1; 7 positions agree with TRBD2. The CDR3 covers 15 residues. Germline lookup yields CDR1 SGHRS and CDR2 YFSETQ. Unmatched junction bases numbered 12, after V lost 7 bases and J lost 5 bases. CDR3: CASASGGSGNNEQFF. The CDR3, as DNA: TGCGCCAGCGCCTCGGGGGGATCAGGGAACAATGAGCAGTTCTTC.

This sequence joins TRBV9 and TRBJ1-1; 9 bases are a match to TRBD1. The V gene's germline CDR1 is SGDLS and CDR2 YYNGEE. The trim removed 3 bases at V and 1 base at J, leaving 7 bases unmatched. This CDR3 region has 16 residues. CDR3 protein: CASSAPRDRANTEAFF. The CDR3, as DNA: TGTGCCAGCAGCGCCCCCCGGGACAGGGCGAACACTGAAGCTTTCTTT.

The CDR3 DNA reads as TGTGCCACCGGGAAGCAGGGCTTATCCACAGATACGCAGTATTTT. This sequence encodes CATGKQGLSTDTQYF. The chain recombines TRBV6-5 with TRBJ2-3; D is tentatively TRBD1 or TRBD2 (5 bases each). This CDR3 comprises 15 residues. The germline V gene has CDR1 MNHEY and CDR2 SVGAGI. Trimming removed 10 bases at V and 2 bases at J, with 19 bases between.

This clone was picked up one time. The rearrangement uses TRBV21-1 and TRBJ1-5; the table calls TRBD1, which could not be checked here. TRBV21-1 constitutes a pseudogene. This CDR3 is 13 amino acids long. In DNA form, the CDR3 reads TGTGCCAGCAGCAAGGGCAGGTATCAGCCCCAGCATTTT. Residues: CASSKGRYQPQHF.

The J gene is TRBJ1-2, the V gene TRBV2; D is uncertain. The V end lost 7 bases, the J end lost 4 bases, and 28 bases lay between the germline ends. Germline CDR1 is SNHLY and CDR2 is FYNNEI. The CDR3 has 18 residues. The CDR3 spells CASIRSSFGPGSIYGYTF. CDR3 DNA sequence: TGTGCCAGCATAAGGTCTAGTTTCGGGCCAGGTTCGATCTATGGCTACACCTTC.